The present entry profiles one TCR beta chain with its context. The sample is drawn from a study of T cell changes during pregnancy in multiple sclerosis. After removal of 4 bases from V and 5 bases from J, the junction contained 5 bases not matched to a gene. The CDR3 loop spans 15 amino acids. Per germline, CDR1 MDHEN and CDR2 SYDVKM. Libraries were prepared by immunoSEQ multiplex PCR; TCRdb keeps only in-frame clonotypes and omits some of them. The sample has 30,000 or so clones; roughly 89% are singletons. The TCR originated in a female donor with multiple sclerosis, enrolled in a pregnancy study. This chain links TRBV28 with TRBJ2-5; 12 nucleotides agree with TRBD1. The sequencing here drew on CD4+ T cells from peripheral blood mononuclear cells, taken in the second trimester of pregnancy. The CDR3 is CASSSPGTGGETQYF. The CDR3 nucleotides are TGTGCCAGCAGTTCCCCCGGGACAGGGGGCGAGACCCAGTACTTC.